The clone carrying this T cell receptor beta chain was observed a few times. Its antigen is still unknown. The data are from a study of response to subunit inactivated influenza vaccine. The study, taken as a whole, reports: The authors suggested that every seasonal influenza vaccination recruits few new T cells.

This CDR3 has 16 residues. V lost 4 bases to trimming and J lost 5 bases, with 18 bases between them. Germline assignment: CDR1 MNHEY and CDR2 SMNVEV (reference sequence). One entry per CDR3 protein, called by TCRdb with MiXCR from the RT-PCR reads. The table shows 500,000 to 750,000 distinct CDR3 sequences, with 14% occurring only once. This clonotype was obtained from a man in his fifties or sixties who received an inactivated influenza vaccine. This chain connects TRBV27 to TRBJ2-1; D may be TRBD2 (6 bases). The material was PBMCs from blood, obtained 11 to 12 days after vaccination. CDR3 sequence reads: CASSSRDPGRHNEQFF. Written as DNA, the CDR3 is TGTGCCAGCAGTTCCCGTGACCCCGGGAGACACAATGAGCAGTTCTTC.